These T cell receptor beta chains were read from a single sample in a study of blood T cell repertoires in COVID-19. The repertoire was sequenced with immunoSEQ multiplex PCR; TCRdb's copy has only in-frame clones and lacks some. The sample contains approximately 100,000 clones, about four fifths of which appear only once. The sequenced sample was peripheral blood. All receptors come from a human donor in a cohort sampled during active COVID-19. Each CDR3 is given with its conserved first and last residue. A D gene is named only where the DNA matches it firmly. Size values are once, few and many counts, or a class for expanded clones, and some rows have none.

TRBV7-9	TRBJ2-7	-	few	CASSLAFGQPDYEQYF	TGTGCCAGCAGCTTAGCCTTCGGACAGCCCGACTACGAGCAGTACTTC
TRBV11-2	TRBJ2-1	TRBD1	-	CASSPSGQGTEFF	TGTGCCAGCAGTCCTTCGGGACAGGGAACTGAGTTCTTC
TRBV7-2	TRBJ2-4	-	-	CASNPRGPTSRDIQYF	TGTGCCAGCAACCCCAGGGGCCCCACGTCGCGAGACATTCAGTACTTC
TRBV7-9	TRBJ2-2	-	-	CASSRDTGSGELFF	TGTGCCAGCAGTCGTGACACAGGGTCCGGGGAGCTGTTTTTT
TRBV6-5	TRBJ1-1	TRBD1	once	CASRLGQGPSEAFF	TGTGCCAGCAGGTTGGGACAGGGGCCCTCTGAAGCTTTCTTT
TRBV28	TRBJ2-3	-	-	CASSDGTLDTQYF	TGTGCCAGCAGCGACGGGACTCTGGATACGCAGTATTTT
TRBV6-2/TRBV6-3	TRBJ2-7	-	-	CASSPTDYEQYF	TGTGCCAGCAGTCCAACTGACTACGAGCAGTACTTC
TRBV6-5	TRBJ1-3	-	-	CASSFENPSGNTIYF	TGTGCCAGCAGTTTTGAGAACCCCTCTGGAAACACCATATATTTT
TRBV5-6	TRBJ1-2	-	-	CASRVDRLYGYTF	TGTGCCAGCAGAGTGGACAGACTCTATGGCTACACCTTC
TRBV6-1	TRBJ2-6	-	-	CASSEAMAANVLTF	TGTGCCAGCAGTGAAGCAATGGCGGCCAACGTCCTGACTTTC
TRBV5-4	TRBJ2-7	-	-	CASQVTGNRGEQYF	TGTGCCAGCCAGGTCACAGGGAATCGGGGCGAGCAGTACTTC
TRBV6-2/TRBV6-3	TRBJ1-1	-	once	CASSYSVGIGDTEAFF	TGTGCCAGCAGTTACTCGGTCGGGATTGGGGACACTGAAGCTTTCTTT
TRBV5-1	TRBJ2-7	TRBD2	-	CASSSSGRDGEQYF	TGCGCCAGCAGCTCTAGCGGGAGAGATGGCGAGCAGTACTTC